The present entry profiles one TCR beta chain with its context. Germline V gene data show CDR1 as MNHEY and CDR2 as SMNVEV (reference sequence). The CDR3 has 13 amino acids. Trimming shortened V by 10 bases and J by 0 bases, and 10 bases separated the two germline ends. This sample was included in a study of CD4 and CD8 cells across lung adenocarcinoma regions. TCRdb passed the PCR reads through MiXCR, listing each CDR3 protein once. The table shows about 12,000 distinct CDR3 sequences, with roughly 44% occurring only once. Localized lung adenocarcinoma, a non-small cell lung cancer, affected the donors.

The origin of this receptor is a male donor with lung adenocarcinoma. The CD4 and CD8 labels of this study may be unreliable. The rearrangement joins TRBV27 to TRBJ2-4, with D perhaps given as TRBD1 or TRBD2 (5 bases each). The sample comprised CD8+ T cells from the margin of a lung tumor. CDR3 amino acids: CATGLRAKNIQYF. DNA of the CDR3: TGTGCCACGGGGCTGAGAGCCAAAAACATTCAGTACTTC.